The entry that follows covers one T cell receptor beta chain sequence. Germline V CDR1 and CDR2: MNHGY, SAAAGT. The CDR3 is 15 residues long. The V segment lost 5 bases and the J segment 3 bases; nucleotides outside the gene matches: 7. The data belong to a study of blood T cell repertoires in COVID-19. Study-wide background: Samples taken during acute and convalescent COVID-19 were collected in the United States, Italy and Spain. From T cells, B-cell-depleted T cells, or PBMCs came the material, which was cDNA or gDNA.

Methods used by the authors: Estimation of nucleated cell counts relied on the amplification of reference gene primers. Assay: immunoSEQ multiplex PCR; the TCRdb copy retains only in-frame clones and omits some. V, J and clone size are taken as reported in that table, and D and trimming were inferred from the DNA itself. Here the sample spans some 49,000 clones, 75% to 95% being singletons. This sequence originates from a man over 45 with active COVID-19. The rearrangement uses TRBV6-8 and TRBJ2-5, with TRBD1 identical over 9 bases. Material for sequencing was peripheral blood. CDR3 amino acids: CASSDRDRVKETQYF. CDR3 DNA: TGTGCCAGCAGTGACCGGGACAGGGTTAAAGAGACCCAGTACTTC.